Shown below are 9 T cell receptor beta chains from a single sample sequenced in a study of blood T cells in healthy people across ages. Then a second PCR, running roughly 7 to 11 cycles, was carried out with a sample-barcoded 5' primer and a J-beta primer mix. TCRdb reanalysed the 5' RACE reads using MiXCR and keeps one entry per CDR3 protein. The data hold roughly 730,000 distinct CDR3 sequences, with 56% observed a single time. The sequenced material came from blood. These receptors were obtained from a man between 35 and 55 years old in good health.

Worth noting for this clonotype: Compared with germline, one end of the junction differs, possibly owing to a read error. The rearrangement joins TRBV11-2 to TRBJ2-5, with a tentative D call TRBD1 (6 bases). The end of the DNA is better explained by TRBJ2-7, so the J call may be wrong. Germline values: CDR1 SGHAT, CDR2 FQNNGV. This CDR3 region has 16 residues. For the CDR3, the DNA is TGTGCCAGTAGCTGGCGCGCGATAACAGGGTTGGACGAGCAGTACTTC. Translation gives CASSWRAITGLDEQYF.

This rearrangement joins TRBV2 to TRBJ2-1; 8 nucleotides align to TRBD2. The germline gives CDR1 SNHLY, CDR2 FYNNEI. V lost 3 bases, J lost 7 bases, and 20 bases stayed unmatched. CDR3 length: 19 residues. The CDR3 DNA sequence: TGTGCCAGCAGTGACCCGGTAATACTAGCGGCTACCCTGAGGAATGAGCAGTTCTTC. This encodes CASSDPVILAATLRNEQFF. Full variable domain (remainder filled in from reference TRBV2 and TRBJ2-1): EPEVTQTPSHQVTQMGQEVILRCVPISNHLYFYWYRQILGQKVEFLVSFYNNEISEKSEIFDDQFSVERPDGSNFTLKIRSTKLEDSAMYFCASSDPVILAATLRNEQFFGPGTRLTVL.

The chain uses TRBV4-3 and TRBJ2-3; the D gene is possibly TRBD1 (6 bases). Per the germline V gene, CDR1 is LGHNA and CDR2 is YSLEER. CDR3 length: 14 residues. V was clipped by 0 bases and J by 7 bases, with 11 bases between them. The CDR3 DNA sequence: TGCGCCAGCAGCCAAGATCTGACAGGAAATACGCAGTATTTT. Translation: CASSQDLTGNTQYF.

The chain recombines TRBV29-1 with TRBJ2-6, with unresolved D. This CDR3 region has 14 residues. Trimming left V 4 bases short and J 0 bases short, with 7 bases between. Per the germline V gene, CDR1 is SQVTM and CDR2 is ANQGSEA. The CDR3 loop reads CSVVLSSGANVLTF. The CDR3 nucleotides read TGCAGCGTTGTCTTGAGCTCTGGGGCCAACGTCCTGACTTTC.

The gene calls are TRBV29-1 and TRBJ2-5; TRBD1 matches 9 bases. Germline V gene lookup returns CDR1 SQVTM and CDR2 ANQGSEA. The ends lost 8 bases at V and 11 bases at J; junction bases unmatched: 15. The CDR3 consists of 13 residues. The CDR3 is CSPVGQGKNEQYF. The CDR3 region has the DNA TGCAGCCCCGTGGGACAGGGAAAGAATGAGCAGTACTTC. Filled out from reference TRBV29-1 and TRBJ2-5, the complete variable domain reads SAVISQKPSRDICQRGTSLTIQCQVDSQVTMMFWYRQQPGQSLTLIATANQGSEATYESGFVIDKFPISRPNLTFSTLTVSNMSPEDSSIYLCSPVGQGKNEQYFGPGTRLLVL.

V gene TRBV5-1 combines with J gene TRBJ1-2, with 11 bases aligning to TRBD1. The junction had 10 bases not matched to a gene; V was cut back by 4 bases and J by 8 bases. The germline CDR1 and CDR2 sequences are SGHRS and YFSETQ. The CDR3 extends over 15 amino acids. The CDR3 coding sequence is TGCGCCAGCAGCCCGGGACAGGGGGAAGCGGCGGGCTACACCTTC. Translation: CASSPGQGEAAGYTF.

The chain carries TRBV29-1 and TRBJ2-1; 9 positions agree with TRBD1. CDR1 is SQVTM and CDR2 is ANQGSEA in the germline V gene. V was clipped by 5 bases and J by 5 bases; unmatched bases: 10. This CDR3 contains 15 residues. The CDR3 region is CSVLKGGTGHNEQFF. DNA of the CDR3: TGCAGCGTTCTAAAGGGGGGGACAGGGCACAATGAGCAGTTCTTC.

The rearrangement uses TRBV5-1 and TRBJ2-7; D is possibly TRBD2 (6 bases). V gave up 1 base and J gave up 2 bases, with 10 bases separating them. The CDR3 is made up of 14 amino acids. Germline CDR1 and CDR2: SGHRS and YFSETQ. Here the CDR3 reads CASSLHSGTYEQYF. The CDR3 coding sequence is TGCGCCAGCAGCTTGCATAGCGGAACCTACGAGCAGTACTTC.

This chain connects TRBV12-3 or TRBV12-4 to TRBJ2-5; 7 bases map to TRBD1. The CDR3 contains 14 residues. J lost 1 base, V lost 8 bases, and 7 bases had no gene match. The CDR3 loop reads CASARGQSQETQYF. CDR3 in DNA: TGTGCCAGCGCTAGGGGGCAGAGCCAAGAGACCCAGTACTTC.